Listed below are T cell receptor beta chains from one sample, sequenced in a study of blood T cell repertoires in COVID-19. Sequencing used immunoSEQ multiplex PCR; TCRdb keeps in-frame clones, though not all of them. This sample has about 180,000 clones; approximately 83% occur once, and the top ten carry roughly 7.2%. Sequenced sample: peripheral blood. The receptor source for this set is a woman between 40 and 50 years old with COVID-19, enrolled during active disease. The CDR3 runs from the conserved cysteine through the conserved F or W. D genes are given only for firm matches. Clone sizes are given selectively: once, few, many, or a class where the clone is expanded.

clone_size,j_call,v_call,d_call,cdr3_aa,cdr3_nt
-,TRBJ2-3,TRBV5-6,-,CASSYTTDTQYF,TGTGCCAGCAGCTACACCACAGATACGCAGTATTTT
few,TRBJ1-2,TRBV19,TRBD1,CASSTGDRGRVRGYTF,TGTGCCAGTAGTACTGGGGACAGGGGGCGAGTAAGAGGCTACACCTTC
-,TRBJ1-2,TRBV5-4,-,CASSLNLGGVYGYTF,TGTGCCAGCAGCTTGAACCTCGGAGGGGTCTATGGCTACACCTTC
-,TRBJ2-7,TRBV5-1,TRBD2,CASSLEGRGRYF,TGCGCCAGCAGCTTGGAAGGGAGGGGTCGGTACTTC
-,TRBJ2-7,TRBV11-2,TRBD1,CASSPSRDSGTYEQYF,TGTGCCAGCAGCCCGAGCCGGGACAGTGGAACCTACGAGCAGTACTTC
-,TRBJ2-7,TRBV2,-,CASRSSGAHEQYF,TGTGCCAGCAGAAGTTCGGGTGCCCACGAGCAGTACTTC
-,TRBJ2-2,TRBV5-6,-,CASSLGPGDTGELFF,TGTGCCAGCAGCTTGGGGCCAGGTGACACCGGGGAGCTGTTTTTT
-,TRBJ2-3,TRBV7-6,TRBD2,CASSLASGVGADTQYF,TGTGCCAGCAGCTTAGCTAGCGGGGTCGGAGCAGATACGCAGTATTTT
few,TRBJ1-4,TRBV2,TRBD1,CASRAGQLNEKLFF,TGTGCCAGCAGGGCGGGACAGCTAAATGAAAAACTGTTTTTT
-,TRBJ1-2,TRBV14,TRBD1,CASSPGTAYGYTF,TGTGCCAGCAGCCCCGGGACAGCCTATGGCTACACCTTC
-,TRBJ2-5,TRBV3-1/TRBV3-2,TRBD2,CASSRNLEGLALPAQYF,TGTGCCAGCAGCCGTAACTTGGAGGGACTAGCGCTCCCCGCCCAGTACTTC
once,TRBJ2-5,TRBV28,TRBD1,CASTADRATETQYF,TGTGCCAGCACCGCGGACAGGGCTACGGAGACCCAGTACTTC
few,TRBJ2-7,TRBV7-9,TRBD1,CASSQPSGQGLYEQYF,TGTGCCAGCAGCCAACCATCGGGACAGGGCCTTTACGAGCAGTACTTC
few,TRBJ2-1,TRBV7-3,TRBD2,CASSPPGGNEQFF,TGTGCCAGCAGCCCACCGGGGGGCAATGAGCAGTTCTTC
-,TRBJ1-5,TRBV7-2,TRBD1,CASSLRQGVGGQPQHF,TGTGCCAGCAGCTTACGACAGGGGGTTGGAGGACAGCCCCAGCATTTT
-,TRBJ2-3,TRBV7-3,-,CASSSIPGTDTQYF,TGTGCCAGCAGCTCTATTCCGGGCACAGATACGCAGTATTTT
-,TRBJ1-1,TRBV23-1,-,CASSHSAGTYMNTEAFF,TGCGCCAGCAGTCATTCCGCCGGGACATACATGAACACTGAAGCTTTCTTT
-,TRBJ2-5,TRBV5-1,-,CASSSRQGGETQYF,TGCGCCAGCAGCTCGCGACAGGGAGGAGAGACCCAGTACTTC
once,TRBJ1-6,TRBV5-4,-,CASSSPGEDSPLHF,TGTGCCAGCAGTTCGCCCGGGGAGGATTCACCCCTCCACTTT
-,TRBJ2-1,TRBV5-1,TRBD1,CASSLEGQGGLFF,TGCGCCAGCAGCTTGGAAGGACAGGGGGGTCTGTTCTTC
-,TRBJ2-7,TRBV27,-,CASSFSRGVVEQYF,TGTGCCAGCAGTTTCTCCAGGGGAGTTGTCGAGCAGTACTTC
-,TRBJ2-2,TRBV7-2,-,CASSLLTFANTGELFF,TGTGCCAGCAGCCTTCTCACATTCGCGAACACCGGGGAGCTGTTTTTT
-,TRBJ1-4,TRBV6-5,-,CASRGGPATNEKLFF,TGTGCCAGCAGGGGGGGGCCGGCAACTAATGAAAAACTGTTTTTT
-,TRBJ1-6,TRBV7-6,-,CASSLEAGGDNSPLHF,TGTGCCAGCAGCTTAGAAGCTGGCGGGGATAATTCACCCCTCCACTTT
few,TRBJ1-1,TRBV10-1,-,CASSEAQGKAEAFF,TGCGCCAGCAGTGAAGCCCAGGGGAAGGCTGAAGCTTTCTTT
once,TRBJ2-4,TRBV5-6,TRBD1,CASSLAWRQGVLAKNIQYF,TGTGCCAGCAGCTTGGCCTGGAGACAGGGGGTGCTAGCCAAAAACATTCAGTACTTC
-,TRBJ1-2,TRBV27,-,CASRTGYGYTF,TGTGCCAGCAGAACAGGGTATGGCTACACCTTC
once,TRBJ2-7,TRBV20-1,-,CSALGYEQYF,TGCAGTGCTCTCGGCTACGAGCAGTACTTC
-,TRBJ1-4,TRBV9,TRBD1,CASSVTQGDYEKLFF,TGTGCCAGCAGCGTGACACAGGGGGATTATGAAAAACTGTTTTTT
-,TRBJ2-5,TRBV11-3,TRBD1,CASSLGTGGIETQYF,TGTGCCAGCAGCTTAGGGACAGGGGGCATAGAGACCCAGTACTTC
-,TRBJ1-5,TRBV2,-,CASSGRTRRANQPQHF,TGTGCCAGCAGCGGGAGGACTCGACGGGCGAATCAGCCCCAGCATTTT
-,TRBJ1-2,TRBV7-2,-,CASSLRRQVYGYTF,TGTGCCAGCAGCCTCCGTCGACAGGTCTATGGCTACACCTTC
-,TRBJ1-1,TRBV19,TRBD1,CASSFRGGQGKSEAFF,TGTGCCAGTAGTTTCAGGGGCGGACAGGGGAAATCTGAAGCTTTCTTT
-,TRBJ1-1,TRBV19,TRBD1,CAGSIGQGNEAFF,TGTGCCGGTAGTATAGGACAGGGAAATGAAGCTTTCTTT
-,TRBJ1-5,TRBV6-5,TRBD1,CASSTDRGDNQPQHF,TGTGCCAGCAGTACCGACAGGGGTGACAATCAGCCCCAGCATTTT
-,TRBJ1-2,TRBV9,-,CASSVGPGSNYGYTF,TGTGCCAGCAGCGTTGGTCCGGGTTCTAACTATGGCTACACCTTC
once,TRBJ2-1,TRBV5-4,TRBD2,CASSVLLAGAFEQFF,TGTGCCAGCAGCGTACTACTAGCGGGAGCTTTTGAGCAGTTCTTC
few,TRBJ1-6,TRBV7-9,-,CASSLQGHNSPLHF,TGTGCCAGCAGCTTGCAGGGGCACAATTCACCCCTCCACTTT
once,TRBJ1-2,TRBV5-1,-,CASSLDSRGYGYTF,TGCGCCAGCAGCTTGGACTCAAGAGGCTATGGCTACACCTTC
-,TRBJ2-3,TRBV11-2,TRBD2,CASSFGAGGPRGTDTQYF,TGTGCCAGCAGCTTTGGAGCGGGGGGGCCGAGGGGCACAGATACGCAGTATTTT
-,TRBJ2-5,TRBV24-1,-,CATSVSGGAQETQYF,TGTGCCACTAGCGTATCTGGGGGGGCACAAGAGACCCAGTACTTC
few,TRBJ1-5,TRBV12-3/TRBV12-4,-,CASSSAGGQPQHF,TGTGCCAGCAGTTCCGCGGGAGGTCAGCCCCAGCATTTT
-,TRBJ2-4,TRBV19,-,CASAQNKNIQYF,TGTGCCAGCGCACAGAACAAAAACATTCAGTACTTC
-,TRBJ2-2,TRBV19,TRBD2,CASSPLSGGGTGELFF,TGTGCCAGTAGCCCCTTAAGCGGGGGTGGCACCGGGGAGCTGTTTTTT
-,TRBJ1-3,TRBV7-8,-,CASRSGVGSGNTIYF,TGTGCCAGCAGGTCAGGGGTCGGCTCTGGAAACACCATATATTTT
-,TRBJ1-1,TRBV19,-,CASSPVNTEAFF,TGTGCCAGTAGTCCCGTGAACACTGAAGCTTTCTTT
-,TRBJ1-3,TRBV11-2,-,CASSRGTSGNTIYF,TGTGCCAGCAGCCGCGGAACCTCTGGAAACACCATATATTTT
-,TRBJ2-5,TRBV18,-,CASSPSEYQETQYF,TGTGCCAGCTCACCCTCGGAGTACCAAGAGACCCAGTACTTC
-,TRBJ1-3,TRBV7-8,TRBD1,CASSFDSGTGENTIYF,TGTGCCAGCAGCTTCGACTCCGGGACAGGGGAAAACACCATATATTTT
-,TRBJ2-3,TRBV6-6,-,CASSQTGDTQYF,TGTGCCAGCAGCCAAACCGGAGATACGCAGTATTTT